Given below is one TCR beta chain in context. Its specificity is unknown. This record belongs to a study of T cell responses to AZD1222 COVID-19 vaccine. The study, taken as a whole, reports: Baseline serostatus was positive in only six or seven AZD1222 recipients. Rises in breadth and depth of Spike-specific TCRs came after two AZD1222 doses. Spike-spanning, vaccine-associated CD4 TCRs were dominant at 160-218 and 743-854. Reportedly, close to half of spike-specific TCRs are directed against unmutated variant regions.

This table comes from immunoSEQ multiplex PCR, and its TCRdb copy is limited to in-frame clones, with some not included. The sample shows tens of thousands of clones, roughly nine tenths of them seen only once. V shed 7 bases and J shed 0 bases, with 9 bases lying between them. Germline CDR1 is MDHEN and CDR2 is SYDVKM. The CDR3 consists of 13 residues. The clonotype comes from an adult in good health. The sample consisted of peripheral blood, taken on day 0 of AZD1222 vaccination. The V gene is TRBV28, the J gene TRBJ2-5, with D possibly TRBD1 on 5 matching bases. CDR3 coding DNA: TGTGCCAGCAATTCGGACAACCAAGAGACCCAGTACTTC. It translates to CASNSDNQETQYF.